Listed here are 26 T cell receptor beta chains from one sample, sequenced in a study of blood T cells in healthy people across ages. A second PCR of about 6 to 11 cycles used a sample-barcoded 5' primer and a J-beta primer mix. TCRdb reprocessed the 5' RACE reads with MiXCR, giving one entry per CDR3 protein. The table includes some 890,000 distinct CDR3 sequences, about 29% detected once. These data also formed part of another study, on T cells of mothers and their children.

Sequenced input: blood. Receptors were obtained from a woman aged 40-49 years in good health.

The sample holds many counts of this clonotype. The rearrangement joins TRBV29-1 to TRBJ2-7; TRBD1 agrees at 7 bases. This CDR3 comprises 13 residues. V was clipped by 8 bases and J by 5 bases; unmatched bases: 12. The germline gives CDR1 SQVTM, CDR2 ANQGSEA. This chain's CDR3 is CSTSGTDMNEQYF. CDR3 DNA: TGCAGCACCTCCGGGACAGATATGAACGAGCAGTACTTC.

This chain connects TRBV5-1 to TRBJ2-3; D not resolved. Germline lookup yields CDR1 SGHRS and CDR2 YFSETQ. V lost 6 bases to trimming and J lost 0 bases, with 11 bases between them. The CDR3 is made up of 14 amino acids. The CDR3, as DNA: TGCGCCAGCATGGTAACGGTGAGCACAGATACGCAGTATTTT. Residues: CASMVTVSTDTQYF.

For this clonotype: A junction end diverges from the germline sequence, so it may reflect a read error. DNA for the CDR3: TGTGCCAACAGTCTCGGACCCAACACTGAAGCTTTCTTT. Its translation is CANSLGPNTEAFF. The J gene is TRBJ1-1, the V gene TRBV12-3 or TRBV12-4; D is undetermined. This CDR3 is built from 13 residues.

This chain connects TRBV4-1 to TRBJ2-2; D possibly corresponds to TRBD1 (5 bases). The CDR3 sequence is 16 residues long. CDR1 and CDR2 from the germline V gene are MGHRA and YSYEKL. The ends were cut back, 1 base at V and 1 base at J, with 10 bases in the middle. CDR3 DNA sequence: TGCGCCAGCAGCCAAGCTTGGACACAGAACACCGGGGAGCTGTTTTTT. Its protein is CASSQAWTQNTGELFF.

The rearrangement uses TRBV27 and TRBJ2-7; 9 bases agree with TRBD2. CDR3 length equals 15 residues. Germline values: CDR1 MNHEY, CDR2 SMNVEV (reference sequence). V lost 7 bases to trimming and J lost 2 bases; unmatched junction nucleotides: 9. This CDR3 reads CASTHASGTAYEQYF. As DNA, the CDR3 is TGTGCCAGCACCCACGCTAGCGGGACCGCCTACGAGCAGTACTTC.

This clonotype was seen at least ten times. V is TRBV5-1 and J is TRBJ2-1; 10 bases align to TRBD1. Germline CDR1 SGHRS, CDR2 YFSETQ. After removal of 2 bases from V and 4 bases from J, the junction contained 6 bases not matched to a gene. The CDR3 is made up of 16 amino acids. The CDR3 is CASSLGDRGHYNEQFF. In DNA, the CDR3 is TGCGCCAGCAGCTTAGGCGACAGGGGGCATTACAATGAGCAGTTCTTC. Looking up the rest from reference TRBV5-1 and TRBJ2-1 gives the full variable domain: KAGVTQTPRYLIKTRGQQVTLSCSPISGHRSVSWYQQTPGQGLQFLFEYFSETQRNKGNFPGRFSGRQFSNSRSEMNVSTLELGDSALYLCASSLGDRGHYNEQFFGPGTRLTVL.

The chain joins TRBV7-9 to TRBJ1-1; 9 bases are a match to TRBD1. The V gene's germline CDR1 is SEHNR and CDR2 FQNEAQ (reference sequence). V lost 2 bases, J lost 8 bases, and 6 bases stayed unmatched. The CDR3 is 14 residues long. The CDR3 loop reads CASSLRGTGTEAFF. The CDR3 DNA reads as TGTGCCAGCAGCTTAAGAGGGACAGGGACGGAAGCTTTCTTT.

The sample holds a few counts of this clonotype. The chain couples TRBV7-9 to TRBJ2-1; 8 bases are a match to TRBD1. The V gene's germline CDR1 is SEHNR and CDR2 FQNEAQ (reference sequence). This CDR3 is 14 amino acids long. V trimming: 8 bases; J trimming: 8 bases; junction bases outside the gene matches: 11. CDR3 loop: CASCIGTGTDEQFF. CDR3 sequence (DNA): TGTGCCAGCTGTATCGGGACAGGTACCGATGAGCAGTTCTTC.

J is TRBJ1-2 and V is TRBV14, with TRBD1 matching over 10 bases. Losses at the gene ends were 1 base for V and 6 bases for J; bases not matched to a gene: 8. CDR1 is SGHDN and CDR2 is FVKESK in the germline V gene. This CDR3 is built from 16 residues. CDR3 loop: CASSQGTGGRNHGYTF. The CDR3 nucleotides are TGTGCCAGCAGCCAAGGGACAGGGGGGCGAAACCATGGCTACACCTTC.

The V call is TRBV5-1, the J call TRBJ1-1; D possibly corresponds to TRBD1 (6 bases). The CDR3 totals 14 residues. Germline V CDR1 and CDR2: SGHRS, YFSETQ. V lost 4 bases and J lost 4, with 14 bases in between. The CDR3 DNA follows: TGCGCCAGCAGCACAACAGGGATGAGCACTGAAGCTTTCTTT. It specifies CASSTTGMSTEAFF.

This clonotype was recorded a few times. The CDR3 loop reads CASSLLRFYGYTF. The CDR3 nucleotides read TGTGCCAGCAGTTTACTGCGGTTCTATGGCTACACCTTC. The genes are TRBV12-3 or TRBV12-4 and TRBJ1-2; no reliable D call. CDR3 length: 13 residues. V shed 2 bases and J shed 4 bases, with 8 bases lying between them.

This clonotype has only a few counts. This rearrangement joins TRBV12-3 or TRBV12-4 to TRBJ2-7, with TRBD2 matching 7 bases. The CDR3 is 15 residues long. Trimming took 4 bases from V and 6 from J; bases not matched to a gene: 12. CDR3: CASSWGGGGLGEQYF. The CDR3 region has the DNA TGTGCCAGCAGTTGGGGCGGGGGAGGTCTGGGCGAGCAGTACTTC.

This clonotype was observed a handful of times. CDR3 in amino acids: CASSPWRGLADTQYF. The CDR3 DNA follows: TGTGCCAGCAGCCCCTGGAGGGGTTTAGCAGATACGCAGTATTTT. The chain employs TRBV11-2 and TRBJ2-3; a weak D match, TRBD2 (6 bases). Trimming took 5 bases from V and 4 from J, leaving 16 bases between them. Germline values: CDR1 SGHAT, CDR2 FQNNGV. CDR3 size: 15 residues.

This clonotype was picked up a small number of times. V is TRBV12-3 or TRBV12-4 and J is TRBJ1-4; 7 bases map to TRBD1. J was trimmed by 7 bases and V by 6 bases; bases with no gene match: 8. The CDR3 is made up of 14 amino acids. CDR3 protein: CASRRQGVVEKLFF. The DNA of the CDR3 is TGTGCCAGCAGGCGACAGGGAGTGGTTGAAAAACTGTTTTTT.

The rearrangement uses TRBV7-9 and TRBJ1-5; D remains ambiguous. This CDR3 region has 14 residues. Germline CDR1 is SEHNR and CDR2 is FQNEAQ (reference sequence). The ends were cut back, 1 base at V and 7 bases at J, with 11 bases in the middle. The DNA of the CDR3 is TGTGCCAGCAGCTTAGTAGAGGGAGGGCAGCCCCAGCATTTT. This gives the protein CASSLVEGGQPQHF.

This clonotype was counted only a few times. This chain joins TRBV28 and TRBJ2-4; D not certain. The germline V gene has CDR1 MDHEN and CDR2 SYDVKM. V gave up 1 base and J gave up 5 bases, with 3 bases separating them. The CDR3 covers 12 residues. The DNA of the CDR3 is TGTGCCAGCAGTTTATCCCAAAACATTCAGTACTTC. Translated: CASSLSQNIQYF.

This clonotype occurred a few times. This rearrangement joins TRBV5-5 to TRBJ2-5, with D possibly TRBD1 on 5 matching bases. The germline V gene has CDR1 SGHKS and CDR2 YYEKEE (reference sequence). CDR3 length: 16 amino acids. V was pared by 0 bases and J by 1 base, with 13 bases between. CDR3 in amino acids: CASSLGGNGAQETQYF. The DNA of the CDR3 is TGTGCCAGCAGCTTGGGTGGCAATGGGGCCCAAGAGACCCAGTACTTC.

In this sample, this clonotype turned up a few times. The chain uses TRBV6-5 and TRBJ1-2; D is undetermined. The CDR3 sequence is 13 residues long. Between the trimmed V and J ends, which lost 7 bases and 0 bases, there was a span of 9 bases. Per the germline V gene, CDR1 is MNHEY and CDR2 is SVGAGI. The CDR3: CASTDTPNYGYTF. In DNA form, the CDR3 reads TGTGCCAGCACCGATACTCCTAACTATGGCTACACCTTC.

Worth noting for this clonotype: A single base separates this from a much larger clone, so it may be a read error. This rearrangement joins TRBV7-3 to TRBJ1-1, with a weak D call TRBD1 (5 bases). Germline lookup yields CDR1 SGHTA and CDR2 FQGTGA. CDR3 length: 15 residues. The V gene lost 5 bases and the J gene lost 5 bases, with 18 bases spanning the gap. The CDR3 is CASSPTGGGKTEAFF. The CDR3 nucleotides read TGTGCCAGCAGCCCCACGGGGGGTGGGAAGACTGAAGCTTTCTTT. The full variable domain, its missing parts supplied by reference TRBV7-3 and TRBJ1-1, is GAGVSQTPSNKVTEKGKYVELRCDPISGHTALYWYRQSLGQGPEFLIYFQGTGAADDSGLPNDRFFAVRPEGSVSTLKIQRTERGDSAVYLCASSPTGGGKTEAFFGQGTRLTVV.

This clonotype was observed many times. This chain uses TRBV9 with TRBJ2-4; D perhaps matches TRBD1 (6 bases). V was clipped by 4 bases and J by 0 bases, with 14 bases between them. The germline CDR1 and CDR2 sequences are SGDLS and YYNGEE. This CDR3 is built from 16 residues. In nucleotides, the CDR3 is TGTGCCAGCAGCACCCGGGACACTCTAGCCAAAAACATTCAGTACTTC. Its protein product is CASSTRDTLAKNIQYF.

DNA for the CDR3: TGTGCCAGCAGCGGGACCCATAACTATGGCTACACCTTC. Its protein is CASSGTHNYGYTF. The V call is TRBV25-1, the J call TRBJ1-2, with D maybe TRBD1 (5 bases). V dropped 6 bases and J dropped 1 base, with 9 bases sitting between them. Germline V gene lookup returns CDR1 MGHDK and CDR2 SYGVNS. This CDR3 is 13 amino acids long.

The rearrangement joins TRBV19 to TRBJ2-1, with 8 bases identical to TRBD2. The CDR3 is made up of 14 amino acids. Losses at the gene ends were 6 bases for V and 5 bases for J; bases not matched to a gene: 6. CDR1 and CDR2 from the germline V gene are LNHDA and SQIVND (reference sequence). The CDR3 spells CASRSGGSNNEQFF. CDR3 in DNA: TGTGCCAGTAGAAGCGGGGGATCAAACAATGAGCAGTTCTTC. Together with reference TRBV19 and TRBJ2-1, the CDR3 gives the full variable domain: DGGITQSPKYLFRKEGQNVTLSCEQNLNHDAMYWYRQDPGQGLRLIYYSQIVNDFQKGDIAEGYSVSREKKESFPLTVTSAQKNPTAFYLCASRSGGSNNEQFFGPGTRLTVL.

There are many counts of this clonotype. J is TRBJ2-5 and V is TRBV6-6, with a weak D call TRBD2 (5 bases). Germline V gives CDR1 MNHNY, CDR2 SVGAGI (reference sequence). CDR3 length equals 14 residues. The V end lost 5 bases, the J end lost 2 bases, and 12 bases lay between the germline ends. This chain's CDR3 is CASSDWSGQETQYF. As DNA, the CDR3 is TGTGCCAGCAGTGATTGGAGCGGTCAAGAGACCCAGTACTTC.

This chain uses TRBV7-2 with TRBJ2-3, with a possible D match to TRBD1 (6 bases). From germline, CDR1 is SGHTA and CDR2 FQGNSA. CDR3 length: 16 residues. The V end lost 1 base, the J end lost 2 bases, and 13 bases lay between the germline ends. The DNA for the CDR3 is TGTGCCAGCAGCTTAGGGACAGCCCGACTCACAGATACGCAGTATTTT. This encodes CASSLGTARLTDTQYF.

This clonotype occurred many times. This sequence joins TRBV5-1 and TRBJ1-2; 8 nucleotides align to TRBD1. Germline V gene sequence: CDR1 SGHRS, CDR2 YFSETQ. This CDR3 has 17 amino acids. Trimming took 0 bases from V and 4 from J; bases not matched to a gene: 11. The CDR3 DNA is TGCGCCAGCAGCTTGGGACAGGGGAAGCGCGTAGGCTATGGCTACACCTTC. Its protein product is CASSLGQGKRVGYGYTF.

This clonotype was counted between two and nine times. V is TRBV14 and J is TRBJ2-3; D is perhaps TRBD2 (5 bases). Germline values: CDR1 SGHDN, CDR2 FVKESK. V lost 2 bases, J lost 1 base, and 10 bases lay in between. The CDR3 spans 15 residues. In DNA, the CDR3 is TGTGCCAGCAGCCAACGGGGTACGGGCACAGATACGCAGTATTTT. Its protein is CASSQRGTGTDTQYF. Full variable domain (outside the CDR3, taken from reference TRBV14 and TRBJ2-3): EAGVTQFPSHSVIEKGQTVTLRCDPISGHDNLYWYRRVMGKEIKFLLHFVKESKQDESGMPNNRFLAERTGGTYSTLKVQPAELEDSGVYFCASSQRGTGTDTQYFGPGTRLTVL.